These 17 T cell receptor beta chains were sequenced from one sample in a study of CD8 T cells in ankylosing spondylitis. Study-wide points: Apparently characteristic of ankylosing spondylitis blood was a TCR beta motif (roughly eight highly homologous variants).

TCRdb used MiXCR to reprocess the 5' RACE reads, holding one entry per CDR3 protein. The sample contains about 220,000 distinct CDR3 sequences, about 16% of which appear only once. No antigen is known for these receptors. The specimen sequenced was blood, either unsorted or a sorted T cell fraction (not recorded which). Receptors originate from a male donor with ankylosing spondylitis.

V is TRBV5-8 and J is TRBJ2-7; unclear D gene. The CDR3 consists of 13 residues. The V gene lost 2 bases and the J gene lost 3 bases, with 9 bases spanning the gap. The germline V gene encodes CDR1 SGHTS and CDR2 YDEGEE. CDR3 sequence reads: CASSFYRLYEQYF. CDR3 bases: TGTGCCAGCAGCTTTTACAGACTCTACGAGCAGTACTTC.

This clonotype was seen a few times. CDR3 sequence (DNA): TGTGCCAGCACCCCAGGGGTCGGGGGAGAGACCCAGTACTTC. Its protein product is CASTPGVGGETQYF. This chain connects TRBV28 to TRBJ2-5; D is possibly TRBD1 or TRBD2 (6 bases each). CDR1 and CDR2 from the germline V gene are MDHEN and SYDVKM. This CDR3 has 14 residues. The V and J ends lost 7 bases and 4 bases respectively, with 16 bases between them.

A remark on this clonotype: A read error may explain this, as a much larger clone is one base away. The chain is built from TRBV7-9 and TRBJ2-3; 8 nucleotides line up with TRBD2. Germline V CDR1 and CDR2: SEHNR, FQNEAQ (reference sequence). The CDR3 totals 14 residues. With V trimmed by 3 bases and J by 2 bases, 1 base remained unmatched. The CDR3 sequence: CASSFSGVTDTQYF. The CDR3 DNA is TGTGCCAGCAGCTTTAGCGGGGTCACAGATACGCAGTATTTT.

In its sample, this clonotype was seen many times. This chain joins TRBV7-3 and TRBJ1-1; weak D call: TRBD1 (6 bases). The CDR3 has 13 amino acids. Trimming took off 2 bases at V and 5 bases at J, with 9 bases between the two ends. Germline-derived CDR1 and CDR2 are SGHTA and FQGTGA. In DNA form, the CDR3 reads TGTGCCAGCAGCTTAGGAGGGGGGACTGAAGCTTTCTTT. Its translation: CASSLGGGTEAFF.

V gene TRBV6-2 or TRBV6-3 combines with J gene TRBJ1-5, with 7 bases aligning to TRBD1. The CDR3 contains 15 residues. V gave up 4 bases and J gave up 0 bases; unmatched junction bases: 3. Germline CDR1 and CDR2: MNHEY and SVGEGT. This chain's CDR3 is CASSWDSYSNQPQHF. For the CDR3, the DNA is TGTGCCAGCAGTTGGGACAGCTATAGCAATCAGCCCCAGCATTTT.

This clonotype has a handful of counts. The rearrangement links TRBV14 to TRBJ2-1; possibly TRBD2 for D (6 bases). This CDR3 spans 15 amino acids. Trimming stripped 4 bases from V and 8 bases from J, with 18 bases between. CDR1 SGHDN and CDR2 FVKESK come from the germline V gene. The CDR3 region is CASSPPVGTGDEQFF. CDR3 DNA sequence: TGTGCCAGCAGCCCCCCGGTGGGTACGGGGGATGAGCAGTTCTTC.

This clonotype was picked up a small number of times. V and J are TRBV6-4 and TRBJ2-1, with D unclear. Germline V gene lookup returns CDR1 MRHNA and CDR2 SNTAGT. The CDR3 contains 14 residues. V was trimmed by 4 bases and J by 6 bases, leaving 13 bases between them. In DNA, the CDR3 is TGTGCCAGCAGTGTCAGTCTGGAGTCCAATGAGCAGTTCTTC. Its translation is CASSVSLESNEQFF.

The rearrangement joins TRBV9 to TRBJ2-6; D uncertain. Germline CDR1 and CDR2: SGDLS and YYNGEE. The CDR3 totals 17 residues. The V end was cut by 0 bases, the J end by 0 bases, with 10 bases between. The CDR3 sequence is CASSVAEAASGANVLTF. DNA for the CDR3: TGTGCCAGCAGCGTAGCTGAGGCAGCCTCTGGGGCCAACGTCCTGACTTTC.

The chain combines TRBV5-6 with TRBJ1-6; no clear D gene. Germline lookup yields CDR1 SGHDT and CDR2 YYEEEE. CDR3 length: 12 residues. Between the trimmed V and J ends, which lost 4 bases and 15 bases, there was a span of 14 bases. The CDR3 DNA reads as TGTGCCAGCAGCGCATTGACGGACCACCTCCACTTT. Translated, it gives CASSALTDHLHF.

A few counts support this clonotype. This chain joins TRBV6-1 and TRBJ2-3; TRBD2 aligns across 7 bases. With V trimmed by 6 bases and J by 2 bases, 11 bases remained unmatched. Per germline, CDR1 MNHNS and CDR2 SASEGT. This CDR3 has 16 residues. The CDR3 DNA reads TGTGCCAGCAGCGCCGGCGGACTAGGGCTCACAGATACGCAGTATTTT. The encoded protein is CASSAGGLGLTDTQYF.

This rearrangement joins TRBV27 to TRBJ2-7; D is perhaps TRBD2 (5 bases). The CDR3 extends over 10 amino acids. Trimming took 7 bases from V and 7 from J, leaving 8 bases between them. Germline loops: CDR1 MNHEY, CDR2 SMNVEV (reference sequence). The DNA of the CDR3 is TGTGCCAGCAAGGGAGTAGAGCAGTACTTC. It codes for CASKGVEQYF.

The chain uses TRBV7-8 and TRBJ2-5, with 9 positions matching TRBD1. V lost 4 bases to trimming and J lost 3 bases; unmatched junction nucleotides: 3. CDR1 and CDR2 (germline): SGHVS, FQNEAQ. The CDR3 is 14 residues long. The CDR3 sequence is CASSSDRGEETQYF. The CDR3 nucleotides read TGTGCCAGCAGCTCCGACAGGGGGGAAGAGACCCAGTACTTC.

This clonotype was observed a handful of times. The CDR3 region is CASSFGLGTDTQYF. CDR3 nucleotides: TGTGCCAGCAGCTTCGGACTCGGCACAGATACGCAGTATTTT. The chain joins TRBV7-2 to TRBJ2-3; D perhaps matches TRBD2 (5 bases). Germline CDR1 is SGHTA and CDR2 is FQGNSA. The CDR3 runs 14 residues. The germline V and J ends were trimmed by 3 bases and 1 base, with 8 bases remaining between them.

The chain couples TRBV6-1 to TRBJ1-1; 7 positions agree with TRBD1. Trimming took 5 bases from V and 2 from J; bases not matched to a gene: 5. Germline V CDR1 and CDR2: MNHNS, SASEGT. The CDR3 has 14 residues. The CDR3 region is CASSPDRTNTEAFF. The CDR3 nucleotides read TGTGCCAGCAGTCCGGACAGGACCAACACTGAAGCTTTCTTT.

Here the CDR3 reads CASSPGASGANVLTF. The CDR3 DNA follows: TGTGCCAGCAGCCCAGGAGCCTCTGGGGCCAACGTCCTGACTTTC. The chain joins TRBV27 to TRBJ2-6, with unresolved D. V shed 6 bases and J shed 0 bases, with 9 bases lying between them. This CDR3 is built from 15 residues. Per germline, CDR1 MNHEY and CDR2 SMNVEV (reference sequence). Complete variable domain (other parts from reference TRBV27 and TRBJ2-6): EAQVTQNPRYLITVTGKKLTVTCSQNMNHEYMSWYRQDPGLGLRQIYYSMNVEVTDKGDVPEGYKVSRKEKRNFPLILESPSPNQTSLYFCASSPGASGANVLTFGAGSRLTVL.

The sample holds many counts of this clonotype. The chain employs TRBV12-3 or TRBV12-4 and TRBJ1-1; 7 positions agree with TRBD1. The CDR3 runs 14 residues. The V segment lost 6 bases and the J segment 4 bases; nucleotides outside the gene matches: 8. In DNA, the CDR3 is TGTGCCAGCAGGAACCACAGGGGAAGCACTGAAGCTTTCTTT. Its protein product is CASRNHRGSTEAFF.

This chain joins TRBV4-2 and TRBJ2-2; TRBD2 agrees at 10 bases. The CDR3 consists of 15 residues. The germline V gene has CDR1 LGHNA and CDR2 YNFKEQ. V was pared by 0 bases and J by 7 bases, with 2 bases of the junction left unmatched. This chain's CDR3 is CASSQDKREGGELFF. The CDR3 DNA reads as TGTGCCAGCAGCCAAGACAAGCGGGAGGGCGGGGAGCTGTTTTTT.